A single sample is the source of the 30 T cell receptor beta chains below, sequenced in a study of CD8+ T cells in alopecia areata. Following extraction, RNA underwent reverse transcription to cDNA, which served as the sequencing template. The table came from immunoSEQ multiplex PCR; TCRdb's copy has only in-frame clones and leaves some out. The sample records 150,000 or so clones, roughly 63% being singletons. Treatment specified: oral pan-JAK inhibitor, 5-10 mg twice daily. The sequencing used CD4+ T cells sorted from blood, collected between weeks 55 and 65, from a patient treated with tofacitinib. The receptor source for this set is a human donor with alopecia areata.

The chain couples TRBV29-1 to TRBJ2-7; D uncertain. Per germline, CDR1 SQVTM and CDR2 ANQGSEA. Trimming removed 4 bases from V and 4 bases from J, with 14 bases in between. The length of the CDR3 is 13 residues. The CDR3 DNA sequence: TGCAGCGTTGTTCCAGAGCAAATTTACGAGCAGTACTTC. Encoded protein: CSVVPEQIYEQYF.

This clone showed up just a few times. V usage is TRBV29-1 and J usage is TRBJ2-5; a weak D match, TRBD1 (5 bases). V shed 4 bases and J shed 3 bases, with 9 bases lying between them. The CDR3 covers 12 residues. The germline V gene has CDR1 SQVTM and CDR2 ANQGSEA. CDR3 nucleotide sequence: TGCAGCGTTGGCAGGGCGGAAGAGACCCAGTACTTC. Its protein product is CSVGRAEETQYF.

This clone was counted a few times. The same CDR3 also results from other DNA sequences found in this sample. The V gene is TRBV25-1, the J gene TRBJ1-5, with TRBD1 identical over 10 bases. V lost 5 bases, J lost 3 bases, and 4 bases stayed unmatched. Germline values: CDR1 MGHDK, CDR2 SYGVNS. The CDR3 runs to 15 residues. The chain's CDR3 is CASSPGQGFNQPQHF. DNA for the CDR3: TGTGCCAGCAGTCCGGGACAGGGGTTCAATCAGCCCCAGCATTTT.

The CDR3 loop is CAWSQQAPRAFF. In DNA, the CDR3 is TGTGCCTGGAGTCAACAGGCCCCAAGGGCTTTCTTT. The V gene is TRBV30, the J gene TRBJ1-1; a possible D gene is TRBD1 (5 bases). Germline CDR1 reads GTSNPN; CDR2 reads SVGIG (reference sequence). V was shortened by 2 bases and J by 11 bases, with 15 bases between the two germline ends. The CDR3 runs to 12 residues.

This chain links TRBV29-1 with TRBJ1-4, with no clear D. CDR3 length: 14 amino acids. The V end was cut by 4 bases, the J end by 3 bases, with 12 bases between. CDR1 and CDR2 (germline): SQVTM, ANQGSEA. The CDR3 loop reads CSVGFQEANEKLFF. In DNA, the CDR3 is TGCAGCGTTGGGTTCCAGGAAGCTAATGAAAAACTGTTTTTT.

This clone was recorded a few times. The chain uses TRBV29-1 and TRBJ2-2; TRBD2 aligns across 7 bases. CDR3 length: 13 amino acids. CDR1 SQVTM and CDR2 ANQGSEA come from the germline V gene. Trimming cost V 4 bases and J 3 bases; bases outside gene matches: 2. CDR3 protein: CSVGEGYTGELFF. DNA for the CDR3: TGCAGCGTTGGGGAGGGATACACCGGGGAGCTGTTTTTT.

The count of this clone is one. The gene calls are TRBV2 and TRBJ2-4; D unresolved. V gave up 11 bases and J gave up 8 bases, with 22 bases separating them. Germline CDR1 is SNHLY and CDR2 is FYNNEI. The CDR3 covers 14 residues. The CDR3 nucleotides are TGTGCCCGCCTCCCTGGTCTCATCGAGGACATTCAGTACTTC. It specifies CARLPGLIEDIQYF.

The chain couples TRBV5-1 to TRBJ1-1; 7 bases map to TRBD1. The CDR3 length is 14 residues. Germline assignment: CDR1 SGHRS and CDR2 YFSETQ. V lost 4 bases, J lost 1 base, and 4 bases stayed unmatched. In DNA form, the CDR3 reads TGCGCCAGCAGCCCGCGACAGGGGAACACTGAAGCTTTCTTT. Amino acids: CASSPRQGNTEAFF.

This chain links TRBV4-1 with TRBJ2-6; perhaps TRBD2 as D (6 bases). The CDR3 is 16 amino acids. The V end lost 1 base, the J end lost 3 bases, and 10 bases lay between the germline ends. Germline CDR1 MGHRA, CDR2 YSYEKL. CDR3 DNA: TGCGCCAGCAGCCAAGGTACGGGGGTTGGGGCCAACGTCCTGACTTTC. The encoded protein is CASSQGTGVGANVLTF.

This chain joins TRBV10-3 and TRBJ1-6; TRBD1 is a possible D gene (5 bases). The CDR3 spans 16 residues. The V end was cut by 3 bases, the J end by 10 bases, with 19 bases between. Germline lookup yields CDR1 ENHRY and CDR2 SYGVKD. CDR3 residues: CAISDLSAGERSPLHF. The CDR3 region has the DNA TGTGCCATCAGTGACCTCTCGGCGGGGGAAAGGTCACCCCTCCACTTT.

The chain couples TRBV6-5 to TRBJ1-5; possible D gene TRBD1, 5 bases. The CDR3 contains 13 residues. V was shortened by 2 bases and J by 6 bases, with 8 bases between the two germline ends. In germline, CDR1 is MNHEY, CDR2 SVGAGI. CDR3 sequence reads: CASSYRGGQPQHF. For the CDR3, the DNA is TGTGCCAGCAGTTACAGGGGCGGTCAGCCCCAGCATTTT.

This chain connects TRBV29-1 to TRBJ1-2; the match to TRBD1 covers 8 bases. The ends lost 1 base at V and 8 bases at J; junction bases unmatched: 9. This CDR3 has 14 amino acids. The germline CDR1 and CDR2 sequences are SQVTM and ANQGSEA. For the CDR3, the DNA is TGCAGCGTTGAAGCCTCGGACAGGGTGAACGGCTACACCTTC. Amino acid sequence: CSVEASDRVNGYTF. Combining the CDR3 with reference TRBV29-1 and TRBJ1-2 gives the whole variable domain SAVISQKPSRDICQRGTSLTIQCQVDSQVTMMFWYRQQPGQSLTLIATANQGSEATYESGFVIDKFPISRPNLTFSTLTVSNMSPEDSSIYLCSVEASDRVNGYTFGSGTRLTVV.

J is TRBJ2-3 and V is TRBV7-8; D is uncertain. Trimming pared 5 bases from V and 6 bases from J, leaving 9 bases between. The length of the CDR3 is 12 residues. The germline V gene encodes CDR1 SGHVS and CDR2 FQNEAQ. The chain's CDR3 is CASSLRRDTQYF. Here the CDR3 DNA reads TGTGCCAGCAGCCTCCGACGGGATACGCAGTATTTT.

The chain couples TRBV30 to TRBJ2-5, with D possibly being TRBD1 or TRBD2 (5 bases each). Germline V gene lookup returns CDR1 GTSNPN and CDR2 SVGIG (reference sequence). Trimming removed 5 bases at V and 7 bases at J, with 14 bases between. The CDR3 is made up of 12 amino acids. The CDR3 sequence is CAWGPGSATQYF. DNA of the CDR3: TGTGCCTGGGGACCAGGGAGTGCGACCCAGTACTTC.

This clone appeared a few times. The chain is built from TRBV10-3 and TRBJ2-5; D unclear. This CDR3 spans 12 amino acids. CDR1 is ENHRY and CDR2 is SYGVKD in the germline V gene. V was pared by 3 bases and J by 5 bases, with 7 bases between. Written as DNA, the CDR3 is TGTGCCATCAGTGACAGCAGGGAGACCCAGTACTTC. Protein: CAISDSRETQYF.

Only a few counts were recorded for this clone. The chain combines TRBV13 with TRBJ1-2; the D gene is possibly TRBD1 (6 bases). Germline CDR1 reads PRHDT; CDR2 reads FYEKMQ (reference sequence). The CDR3 is 13 residues long. Trimming removed 5 bases from V and 2 bases from J, with 9 bases in between. The CDR3 sequence is CASSQQGNYGYTF. The CDR3 region has the DNA TGTGCCAGCAGCCAACAGGGAAACTATGGCTACACCTTC.

This clone showed up many times. This chain links TRBV27 with TRBJ2-1, with 8 bases aligning to TRBD1. Germline CDR1 and CDR2: MNHEY and SMNVEV (reference sequence). V lost 0 bases, J lost 0 bases, and 7 bases stayed unmatched. The CDR3 consists of 18 residues. Here the CDR3 DNA reads TGTGCCAGCAGTTTATCCCTCCCTACAGGGGGCTCCTACAATGAGCAGTTCTTC. As protein: CASSLSLPTGGSYNEQFF.

This clone was detected only once. J is TRBJ2-7 and V is TRBV23-1; 11 nucleotides align to TRBD1. TRBV23-1 is an ORF, and what it does is uncertain. There are 15 residues in the CDR3. V was pared by 6 bases and J by 2 bases, with 6 bases of the junction left unmatched. The CDR3 sequence is CASRDRGRNTYEQYF. For the CDR3, the DNA is TGCGCCAGCAGGGACAGGGGGCGAAATACCTACGAGCAGTACTTC.

The chain employs TRBV29-1 and TRBJ2-5; the match to TRBD1 covers 7 bases. Germline V gives CDR1 SQVTM, CDR2 ANQGSEA. CDR3 size: 14 residues. Trimming took 4 bases from V and 5 from J; bases not matched to a gene: 10. CDR3 sequence reads: CSVVRDRVEETQYF. The CDR3 region has the DNA TGCAGCGTTGTCCGAGACAGGGTAGAGGAGACCCAGTACTTC.

The chain couples TRBV27 to TRBJ1-1; TRBD1 matches at 9 bases. Trimming removed 4 bases from V and 9 bases from J; junction bases left unmatched: 15. The CDR3 is made up of 16 amino acids. Germline-derived CDR1 and CDR2 are MNHEY and SMNVEV (reference sequence). The CDR3 region has the DNA TGTGCCAGCAGTTCACCAACCAGGGACAGGGACTTTAAAGCTTTCTTT. The encoded protein is CASSSPTRDRDFKAFF.

The rearrangement joins TRBV19 to TRBJ2-5; possibly TRBD1 for D (5 bases). Germline V lookup: CDR1 LNHDA, CDR2 SQIVND (reference sequence). The CDR3 has 13 residues. With 8 bases removed from V and 0 bases from J, the gap between germline ends came to 10 bases. The CDR3 DNA follows: TGTGCCAGTGGGGCGGCGTACCAAGAGACCCAGTACTTC. This translates into CASGAAYQETQYF.

As to this clone: Other DNA sequences in this sample translate to the same CDR3. The chain employs TRBV6-5 and TRBJ2-5; TRBD1 agrees at 9 bases. V gave up 5 bases and J gave up 5 bases; unmatched junction bases: 0. Germline-derived CDR1 and CDR2 are MNHEY and SVGAGI. The CDR3 is made up of 12 amino acids. The CDR3 here is CASSGQGETQYF. The DNA for the CDR3 is TGTGCCAGCAGTGGACAGGGGGAGACCCAGTACTTC.

This chain joins TRBV9 and TRBJ2-7, with a tentative D call TRBD2 (5 bases). Germline assignment: CDR1 SGDLS and CDR2 YYNGEE. V lost 0 bases, J lost 4 bases, and 11 bases lay in between. The CDR3 contains 14 residues. CDR3 region: CASSVGPGEYEQYF. The CDR3 DNA reads TGTGCCAGCAGCGTAGGCCCCGGGGAGTACGAGCAGTACTTC.

The V call is TRBV19, the J call TRBJ2-5; D is ambiguous. Germline CDR1 LNHDA, CDR2 SQIVND (reference sequence). The CDR3 is made up of 14 amino acids. Trimming left V 2 bases short and J 5 bases short, with 12 bases between. CDR3 in DNA: TGTGCCAGTAGTATAAGGAATCGGTGGGAGACCCAGTACTTC. Translated: CASSIRNRWETQYF. The full variable domain, completed using reference TRBV19 and TRBJ2-5, is DGGITQSPKYLFRKEGQNVTLSCEQNLNHDAMYWYRQDPGQGLRLIYYSQIVNDFQKGDIAEGYSVSREKKESFPLTVTSAQKNPTAFYLCASSIRNRWETQYFGPGTRLLVL.

V usage is TRBV6-1 and J usage is TRBJ2-3, with 7 bases that match TRBD1. The germline gives CDR1 MNHNS, CDR2 SASEGT. V lost 6 bases, J lost 6 bases, and 12 bases stayed unmatched. This CDR3 spans 15 amino acids. In DNA form, the CDR3 reads TGTGCCAGCAGGGCTTCCCGGGACAGATATGATACGCAGTATTTT. Protein product: CASRASRDRYDTQYF.

This clone showed up just a few times. The chain carries TRBV27 and TRBJ1-2, with 7 bases matching TRBD1. CDR1 and CDR2 (germline): MNHEY, SMNVEV (reference sequence). CDR3 length: 15 amino acids. The V and J ends lost 3 bases and 5 bases, in that order; junction bases with no gene match: 9. As DNA, the CDR3 is TGTGCCAGCAGTTTGGACCCGGGACAGAAGTATGGCTACACCTTC. Protein: CASSLDPGQKYGYTF.

This clone occurred a few times. The chain uses TRBV19 and TRBJ1-5; 10 bases map to TRBD1. Germline trimming cut 6 bases from V and 5 bases from J; bases unmatched to any gene: 4. The CDR3 contains 14 residues. The germline CDR1 and CDR2 sequences are LNHDA and SQIVND (reference sequence). CDR3 sequence: CASRPGQGYQPQHF. The CDR3 nucleotides read TGTGCCAGTAGACCGGGACAGGGGTATCAGCCCCAGCATTTT.

The rearrangement joins TRBV15 to TRBJ2-5; TRBD2 might be the D (6 bases). The germline V gene encodes CDR1 LNHNV and CDR2 YYDKDF (reference sequence). Trimming took off 1 base at V and 5 bases at J, with 11 bases between the two ends. This CDR3 is built from 14 residues. DNA of the CDR3: TGTGCCACCAGCAGAGGAGGAGGGCAGGAGACCCAGTACTTC. Translated, it gives CATSRGGGQETQYF.

This clone was seen just once. This chain uses TRBV6-5 with TRBJ2-3; D is uncertain. Germline values: CDR1 MNHEY, CDR2 SVGAGI. The CDR3 extends over 13 amino acids. Between the trimmed V and J ends, which lost 7 bases and 2 bases, there was a span of 10 bases. The CDR3 DNA follows: TGTGCCAGCAAATATCTTTTCACAGATACGCAGTATTTT. Its translation: CASKYLFTDTQYF.

In its sample, this clone was seen a few times. This chain links TRBV19 with TRBJ1-2; D is possibly TRBD1 (6 bases). CDR3 length: 17 amino acids. Germline assignment: CDR1 LNHDA and CDR2 SQIVND (reference sequence). V gave up 5 bases and J gave up 0 bases, with 19 bases separating them. In DNA form, the CDR3 reads TGTGCCAGTAGTGGCACCGGGACATTTATAGCTAACTATGGCTACACCTTC. It codes for CASSGTGTFIANYGYTF.